This T cell receptor (beta chain) was found in a study of blood T cell repertoires in COVID-19 (dated by TCRdb to the early 2020s). With respect to the entire study: Samples from collaborators originated in the United States, Italy and Spain and spanned both the acute and convalescent phases of COVID-19. The material from the prospective study consisted of cDNA or gDNA derived from T cells, B-cell-depleted T cells, or PBMCs. Deeply sampled blood TCRbeta repertoires from subjects exposed to, actively infected with, or recovered from COVID-19 were included in the dataset. The repertoires were made available in a free public database intended to serve as a resource for research on the immune response to SARS-CoV-2. The samples were drawn from the first 160 participants of the ongoing ImmuneRACE study and from under 1,500 subjects provided by 6 global collaborators. Sample metadata almost always included a de-identified subject ID, COVID-19 status, age in years and sex. Where available, HLA class I and class II types were obtained from metadata supplied by the sample provider rather than from assay-based typing.

Results the study describes overall, beyond this receptor: The quantity of clinical and demographic metadata differed by source and by participant and was supplied without curation.

For this clone: It has no known antigen specificity. No base quality values were provided; no much bigger clone lies one nucleotide off.

At one collaborating source in Seattle, patients were enrolled during active infection and were followed longitudinally through the course of disease. Whole blood was collected in K2EDTA tubes by collaborating institutions according to the institutions' own protocols. Collaborator samples were shipped for TCRbeta analysis as frozen whole blood, isolated PBMCs, or DNA extracted from either sample type. TCRbeta CDR3 regions were amplified from genomic DNA using the immunoSEQ Assay, a bias-controlled multiplex PCR. The paper's processing steps were these. The number of nucleated cells in each sample was estimated from the amplification of reference gene primers within the assay. To quantify the absolute abundance of each unique TCRbeta CDR3 rearrangement, sequence reads were collapsed and filtered. Productive Simpson clonality was computed per sample as the square root of Simpson's diversity index over productive rearrangements. TCRdb's version of the immuneACCESS table is confined to in-frame rearrangements and falls short of the full clone set. An unresolved V gene accounts for under half of the shortfall where checked; the remainder is of unknown origin. That table gives V, J and clone size, and the DNA gave D and trimming. The sample has 150,000 or so clones on record, 70% to 85% of them singletons. The ten largest clones take up 0.63% of the sample.

The CDR3 starts with the cysteine, ends with the phenylalanine, and has 16 residues. The only DNA kept is the CDR3, 48 bases in frame from the first base. CDR1 and CDR2 (SNHLY, FYNNEI) derive from the germline V gene. V is reduced by 11 bases and J by 4 bases, leaving a spacing of 26 bases between them. The rearrangement combines TRBV2 with TRBJ1-2; the D gene identity is not certain. The specimen sequenced was peripheral blood. This TCR came from a man between 60 and 75 years old with COVID-19, enrolled during active disease. The CDR3 is CAGGETGMGIPYGYTF. The bases read TGTGCCGGCGGTGAGACGGGGATGGGTATCCCCTATGGCTACACCTTC.